This section outlines one TCR beta chain sequence together with its context. What it binds is unknown. This sample stems from a study of T cells in Graves' hyperthyroidism and ophthalmopathy. General study points: Ophthalmopathy, as predicted by the model, came a median about six months after the prediction.

The TCR beta CDR3 regions underwent amplification using RNA transcripts as the source. The study used the HTBI primer set for a first-round RT-PCR of the TCR CDR3. MiXCR was run by TCRdb on the multiplex PCR reads, yielding one entry per CDR3 protein. The sample lists 500,000 to 750,000 distinct CDR3 sequences, 35% to 55% occurring once. Trimming removed 1 base from V and 7 bases from J; junction bases left unmatched: 6. The germline V gene encodes CDR1 SGHTA and CDR2 FQGNSA. This CDR3 contains 15 residues. V and J are TRBV7-2 and TRBJ1-5; TRBD1 aligns across 8 bases. The origin of this receptor is a woman aged 18-29 years with Graves' hyperthyroidism. Sequenced: peripheral blood or thyroid tissue (not recorded which). The CDR3 is CASSLVGAGGQPQHF. Written as DNA, the CDR3 is TGTGCCAGCAGCTTAGTCGGGGCAGGGGGCCAGCCCCAGCATTTT.